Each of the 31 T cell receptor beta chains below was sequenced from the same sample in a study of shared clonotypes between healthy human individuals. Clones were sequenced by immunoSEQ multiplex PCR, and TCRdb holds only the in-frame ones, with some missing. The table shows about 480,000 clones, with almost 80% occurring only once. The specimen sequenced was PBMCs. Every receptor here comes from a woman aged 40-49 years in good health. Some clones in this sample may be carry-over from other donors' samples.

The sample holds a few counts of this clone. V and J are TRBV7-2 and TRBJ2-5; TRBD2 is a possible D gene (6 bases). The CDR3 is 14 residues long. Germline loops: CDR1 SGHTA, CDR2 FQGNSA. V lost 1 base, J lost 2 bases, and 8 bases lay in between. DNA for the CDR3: TGTGCCAGCAGCTTAGGGGGAGGACAAGAGACCCAGTACTTC. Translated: CASSLGGGQETQYF. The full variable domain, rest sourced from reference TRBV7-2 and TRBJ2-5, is GAGVSQSPSNKVTEKGKDVELRCDPISGHTALYWYRQSLGQGLEFLIYFQGNSAPDKSGLPSDRFSAERTGGSVSTLTIQRTQQEDSAVYLCASSLGGGQETQYFGPGTRLLVL.

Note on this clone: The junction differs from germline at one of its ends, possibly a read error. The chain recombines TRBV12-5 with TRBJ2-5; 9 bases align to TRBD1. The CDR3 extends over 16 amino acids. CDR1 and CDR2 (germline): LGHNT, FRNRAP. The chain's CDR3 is CASGLITGDRDPLPNF. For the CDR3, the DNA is TGTGCTAGTGGTTTGATTACTGGGGACAGGGACCCACTGCCCAACTTC.

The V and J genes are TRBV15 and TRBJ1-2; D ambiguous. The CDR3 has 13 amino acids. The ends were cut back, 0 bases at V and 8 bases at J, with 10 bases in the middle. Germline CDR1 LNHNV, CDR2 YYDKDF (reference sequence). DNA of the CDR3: TGTGCCACCAGCAGAGAGCGGGCTATCGGCTACACCTTC. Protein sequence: CATSRERAIGYTF.

CDR3 amino acids: CASSAGLSGNTIYF. DNA of the CDR3: TGCGCCAGCAGCGCAGGCCTCTCTGGAAACACCATATATTTT. V gene TRBV5-1 combines with J gene TRBJ1-3; D is unresolved. There are 14 residues in the CDR3. Looked up from germline, CDR1 is SGHRS and CDR2 is YFSETQ. V lost 4 bases and J 0 bases, leaving 8 bases between the germline ends.

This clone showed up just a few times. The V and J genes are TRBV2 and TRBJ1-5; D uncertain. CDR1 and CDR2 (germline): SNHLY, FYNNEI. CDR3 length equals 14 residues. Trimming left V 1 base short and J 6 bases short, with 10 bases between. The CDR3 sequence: CASSEEVGLQPQHF. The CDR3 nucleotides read TGTGCCAGCAGTGAAGAGGTGGGCCTTCAGCCCCAGCATTTT.

The CDR3 DNA reads as TGTGCCACCAGCAGAGATCAATTGGGACAGGGTGTCTATGGCTACACCTTC. As protein: CATSRDQLGQGVYGYTF. This chain links TRBV15 with TRBJ1-2, with 9 bases aligning to TRBD1. V shed 0 bases, J shed 4 bases, and the junction held 9 bases outside the gene matches. CDR1 LNHNV and CDR2 YYDKDF come from the germline V gene (reference sequence). The CDR3 is made up of 17 amino acids.

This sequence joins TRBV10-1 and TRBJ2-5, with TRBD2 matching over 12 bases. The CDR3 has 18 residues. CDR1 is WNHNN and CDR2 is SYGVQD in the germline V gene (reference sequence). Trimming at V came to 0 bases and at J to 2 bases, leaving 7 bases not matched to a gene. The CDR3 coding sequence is TGCGCCAGCAGTGAGTCCACTAGCGGGAGGAGGGGACAAGAGACCCAGTACTTC. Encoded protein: CASSESTSGRRGQETQYF.

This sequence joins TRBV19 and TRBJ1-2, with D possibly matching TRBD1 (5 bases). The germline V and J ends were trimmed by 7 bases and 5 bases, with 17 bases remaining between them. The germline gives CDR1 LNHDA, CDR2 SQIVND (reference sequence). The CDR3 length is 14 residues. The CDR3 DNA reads TGTGCCAGTATCTCTGGAGAGGGACCGTATGGCTACACCTTC. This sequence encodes CASISGEGPYGYTF.

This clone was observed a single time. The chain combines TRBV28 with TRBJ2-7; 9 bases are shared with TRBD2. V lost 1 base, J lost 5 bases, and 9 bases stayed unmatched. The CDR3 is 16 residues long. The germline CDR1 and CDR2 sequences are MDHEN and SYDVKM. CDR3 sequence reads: CASSLYGGRGSHEQYF. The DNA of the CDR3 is TGTGCCAGCAGTTTATATGGCGGGAGGGGGTCCCACGAGCAGTACTTC.

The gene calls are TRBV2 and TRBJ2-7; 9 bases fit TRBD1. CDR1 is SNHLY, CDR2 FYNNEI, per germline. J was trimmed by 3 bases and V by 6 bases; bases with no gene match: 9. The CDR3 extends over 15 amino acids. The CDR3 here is CASSVGQGNIYEQYF. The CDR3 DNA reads TGTGCCAGCAGCGTGGGACAGGGTAATATCTACGAGCAGTACTTC. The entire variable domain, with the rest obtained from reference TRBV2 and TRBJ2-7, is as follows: EPEVTQTPSHQVTQMGQEVILRCVPISNHLYFYWYRQILGQKVEFLVSFYNNEISEKSEIFDDQFSVERPDGSNFTLKIRSTKLEDSAMYFCASSVGQGNIYEQYFGPGTRLTVT.

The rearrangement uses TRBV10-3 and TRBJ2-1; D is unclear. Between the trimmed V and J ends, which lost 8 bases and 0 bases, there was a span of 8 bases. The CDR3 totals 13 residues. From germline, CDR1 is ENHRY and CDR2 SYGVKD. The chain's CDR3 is CAIATTSYNEQFF. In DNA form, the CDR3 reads TGTGCCATCGCTACGACCTCCTACAATGAGCAGTTCTTC.

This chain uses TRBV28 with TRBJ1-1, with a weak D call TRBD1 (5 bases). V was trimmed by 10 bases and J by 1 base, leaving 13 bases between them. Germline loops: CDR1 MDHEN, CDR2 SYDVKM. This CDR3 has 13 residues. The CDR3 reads CATHSTGNTEAFF. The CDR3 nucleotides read TGTGCCACCCATTCCACAGGGAACACTGAAGCTTTCTTT. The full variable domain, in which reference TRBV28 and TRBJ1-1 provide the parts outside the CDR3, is DVKVTQSSRYLVKRTGEKVFLECVQDMDHENMFWYRQDPGLGLRLIYFSYDVKMKEKGDIPEGYSVSREKKERFSLILESASTNQTSMYLCATHSTGNTEAFFGQGTRLTVV.

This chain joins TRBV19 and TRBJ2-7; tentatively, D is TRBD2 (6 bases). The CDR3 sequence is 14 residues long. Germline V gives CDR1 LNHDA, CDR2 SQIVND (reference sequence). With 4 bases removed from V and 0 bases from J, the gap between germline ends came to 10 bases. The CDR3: CASSTASDSYEQYF. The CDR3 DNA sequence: TGTGCCAGTAGTACCGCTAGCGACTCCTACGAGCAGTACTTC. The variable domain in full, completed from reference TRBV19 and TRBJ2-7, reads DGGITQSPKYLFRKEGQNVTLSCEQNLNHDAMYWYRQDPGQGLRLIYYSQIVNDFQKGDIAEGYSVSREKKESFPLTVTSAQKNPTAFYLCASSTASDSYEQYFGPGTRLTVT.

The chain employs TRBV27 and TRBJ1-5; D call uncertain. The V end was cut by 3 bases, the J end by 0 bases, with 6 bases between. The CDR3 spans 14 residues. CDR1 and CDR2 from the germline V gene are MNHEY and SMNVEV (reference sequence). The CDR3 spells CASSFDGSNQPQHF. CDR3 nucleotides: TGTGCCAGCAGTTTTGACGGTAGCAATCAGCCCCAGCATTTT.

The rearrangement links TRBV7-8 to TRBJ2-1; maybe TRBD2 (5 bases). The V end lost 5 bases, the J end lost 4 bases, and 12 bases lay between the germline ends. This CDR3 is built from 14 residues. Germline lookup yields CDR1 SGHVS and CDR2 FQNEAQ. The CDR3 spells CASSLTRVYNEQFF. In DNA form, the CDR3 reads TGTGCCAGCAGCCTAACGCGGGTTTACAATGAGCAGTTCTTC.

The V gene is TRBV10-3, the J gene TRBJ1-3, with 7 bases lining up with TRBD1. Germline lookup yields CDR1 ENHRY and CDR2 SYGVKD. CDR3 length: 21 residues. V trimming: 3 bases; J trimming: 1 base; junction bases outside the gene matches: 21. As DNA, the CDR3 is TGTGCCATCAGTGATCTTCCGGGACAGAGGTCTGTGGCAAATTCTGGAAACACCATATATTTT. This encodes CAISDLPGQRSVANSGNTIYF.

As DNA, the CDR3 is TGTGCCAGCAGCCCCGAAGGAGGGCCTTGGAATCAGCCCCAGCATTTT. Its translation: CASSPEGGPWNQPQHF. V is TRBV7-9 and J is TRBJ1-5, with D unresolved. Germline-derived CDR1 and CDR2 are SEHNR and FQNEAQ (reference sequence). The V and J ends lost 5 bases and 4 bases respectively, with 18 bases between them. The CDR3 has 16 residues. The variable domain in full, with the rest retrieved from reference TRBV7-9 and TRBJ1-5, is DTGVSQNPRHKITKRGQNVTFRCDPISEHNRLYWYRQTLGQGPEFLTYFQNEAQLEKSRLLSDRFSAERPKGSFSTLEIQRTEQGDSAMYLCASSPEGGPWNQPQHFGDGTRLSIL.

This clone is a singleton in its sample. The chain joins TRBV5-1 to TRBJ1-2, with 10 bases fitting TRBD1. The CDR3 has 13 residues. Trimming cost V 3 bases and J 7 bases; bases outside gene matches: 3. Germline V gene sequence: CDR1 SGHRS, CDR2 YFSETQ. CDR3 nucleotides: TGCGCCAGCAGCTACGGGACAGGGGCTGGCTACACCTTC. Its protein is CASSYGTGAGYTF.

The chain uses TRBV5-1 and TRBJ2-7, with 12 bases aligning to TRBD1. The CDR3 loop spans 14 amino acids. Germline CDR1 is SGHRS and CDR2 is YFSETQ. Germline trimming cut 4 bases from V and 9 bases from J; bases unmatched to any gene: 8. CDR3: CASSPRDRGLGQYF. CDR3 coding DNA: TGCGCCAGCAGCCCCCGGGACAGGGGGCTGGGGCAGTACTTC.

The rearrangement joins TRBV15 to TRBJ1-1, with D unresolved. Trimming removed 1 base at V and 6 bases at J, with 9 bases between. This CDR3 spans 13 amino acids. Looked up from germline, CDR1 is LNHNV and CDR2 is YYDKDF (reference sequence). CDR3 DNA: TGTGCCACCAGCAGAGCCGGGGTTGCTGAAGCTTTCTTT. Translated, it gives CATSRAGVAEAFF.

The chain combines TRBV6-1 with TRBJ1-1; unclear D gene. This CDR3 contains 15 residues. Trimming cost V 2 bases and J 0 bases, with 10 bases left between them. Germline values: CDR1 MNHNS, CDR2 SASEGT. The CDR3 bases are TGTGCCAGCAGTGAAAGCCTGCTCCTGAACACTGAAGCTTTCTTT. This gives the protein CASSESLLLNTEAFF.

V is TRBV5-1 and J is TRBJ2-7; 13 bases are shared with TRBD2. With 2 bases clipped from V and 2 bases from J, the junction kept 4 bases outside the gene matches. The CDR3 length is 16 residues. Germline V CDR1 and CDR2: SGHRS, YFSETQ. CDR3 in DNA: TGCGCCAGCAGCTTTGCCGGGACTAGCGGGGCCTACGAGCAGTACTTC. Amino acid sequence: CASSFAGTSGAYEQYF.

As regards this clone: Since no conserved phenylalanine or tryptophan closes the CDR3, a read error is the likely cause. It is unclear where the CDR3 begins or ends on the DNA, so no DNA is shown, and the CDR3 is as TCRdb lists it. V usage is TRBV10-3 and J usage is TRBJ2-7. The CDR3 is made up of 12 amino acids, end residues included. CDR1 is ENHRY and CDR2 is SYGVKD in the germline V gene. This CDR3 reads CAISESGQTPEY.

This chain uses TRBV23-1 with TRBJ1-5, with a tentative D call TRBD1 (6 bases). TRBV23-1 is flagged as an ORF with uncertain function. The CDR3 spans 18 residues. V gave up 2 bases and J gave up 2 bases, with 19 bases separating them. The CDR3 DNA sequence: TGCGCCAGCAGTCAACCGATGGTTGACAGGTCCGGCAATCAGCCCCAGCATTTT. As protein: CASSQPMVDRSGNQPQHF.

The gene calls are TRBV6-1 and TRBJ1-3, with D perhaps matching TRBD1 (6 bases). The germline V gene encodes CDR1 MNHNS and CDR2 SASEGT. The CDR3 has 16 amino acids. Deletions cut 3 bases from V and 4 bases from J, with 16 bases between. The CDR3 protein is CASSEPVGRGGNTIYF. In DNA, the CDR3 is TGTGCCAGCAGTGAGCCAGTGGGCAGGGGCGGAAACACCATATATTTT.

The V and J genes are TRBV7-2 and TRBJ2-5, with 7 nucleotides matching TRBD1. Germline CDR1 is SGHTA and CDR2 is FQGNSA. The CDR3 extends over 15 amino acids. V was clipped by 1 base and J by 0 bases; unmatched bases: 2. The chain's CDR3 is CASSLGGQDQETQYF. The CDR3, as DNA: TGTGCCAGCAGCTTAGGTGGACAGGACCAAGAGACCCAGTACTTC.

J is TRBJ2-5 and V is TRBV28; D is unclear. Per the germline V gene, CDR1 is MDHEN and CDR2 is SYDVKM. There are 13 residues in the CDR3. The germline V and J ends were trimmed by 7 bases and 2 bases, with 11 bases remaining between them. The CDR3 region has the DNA TGTGCCAGCACCCGACACCTACAAGAGACCCAGTACTTC. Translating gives CASTRHLQETQYF.

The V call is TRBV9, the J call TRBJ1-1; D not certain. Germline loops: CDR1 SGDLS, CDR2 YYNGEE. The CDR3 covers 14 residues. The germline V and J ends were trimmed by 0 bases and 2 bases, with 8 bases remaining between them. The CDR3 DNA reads TGTGCCAGCAGCGTAGGGGCCAAAAACACTGAAGCTTTCTTT. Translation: CASSVGAKNTEAFF. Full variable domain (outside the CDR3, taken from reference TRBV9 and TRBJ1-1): DSGVTQTPKHLITATGQRVTLRCSPRSGDLSVYWYQQSLDQGLQFLIQYYNGEERAKGNILERFSAQQFPDLHSELNLSSLELGDSALYFCASSVGAKNTEAFFGQGTRLTVV.

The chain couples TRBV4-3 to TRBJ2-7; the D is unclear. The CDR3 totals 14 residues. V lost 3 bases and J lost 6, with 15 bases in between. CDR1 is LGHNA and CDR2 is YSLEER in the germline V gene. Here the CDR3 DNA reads TGCGCCAGCAGCCAGATAAGTACGGCCGGCGAGCAGTACTTC. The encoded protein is CASSQISTAGEQYF.

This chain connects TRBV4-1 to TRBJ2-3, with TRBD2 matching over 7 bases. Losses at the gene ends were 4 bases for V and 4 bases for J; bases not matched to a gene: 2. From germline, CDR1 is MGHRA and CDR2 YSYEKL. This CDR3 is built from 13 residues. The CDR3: CASSLLAADTQYF. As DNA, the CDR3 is TGCGCCAGCAGCCTCCTAGCGGCAGATACGCAGTATTTT.

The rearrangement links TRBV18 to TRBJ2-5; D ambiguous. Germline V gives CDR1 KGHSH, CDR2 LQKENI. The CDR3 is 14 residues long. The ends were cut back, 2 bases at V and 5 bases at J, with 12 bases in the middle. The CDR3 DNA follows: TGTGCCAGCTCACCAACGGTGGGGTCGGAGACCCAGTACTTC. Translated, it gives CASSPTVGSETQYF.